The sequence of this T cell receptor (beta chain) was determined in a study of T cell changes during pregnancy in multiple sclerosis. The J segment lost 2 bases and the V segment lost 3 bases, leaving 10 bases of the junction unmatched. The germline gives CDR1 MNHEY, CDR2 SMNVEV (reference sequence). The CDR3 extends over 16 amino acids. Sequenced by immunoSEQ multiplex PCR; TCRdb stores in-frame clones only, minus some. The table records 65,000 to 90,000 clones, 85% to 95% of them present only once. The receptor was derived from a female donor with multiple sclerosis, enrolled in a pregnancy study. The V call is TRBV27, the J call TRBJ2-7; 7 positions agree with TRBD1. Sample: peripheral blood, taken before pregnancy. CDR3 in amino acids: CASSFHRDSPTYEQYF. In DNA, the CDR3 is TGTGCCAGCAGTTTTCACCGGGACAGCCCAACCTACGAGCAGTACTTC.